One sample yielded the 5 T cell receptor beta chains listed below, sequenced in a study of CD8 T cells in Susac syndrome. Random hexamers were used to reverse transcribe an amount of roughly 0.5 to 1 ug RNA. TCRdb processed the immunoSEQ multiplex PCR reads anew with MiXCR; each CDR3 protein has one entry. The sample has about 200,000 distinct CDR3 sequences, 85% to 95% seen once. The sequenced sample was CD4+ T cells from PBMCs. Receptors originate from a human donor with multiple sclerosis.

The chain uses TRBV27 and TRBJ2-7; 11 bases align to TRBD2. The CDR3 consists of 15 residues. CDR1 and CDR2 from the germline V gene are MNHEY and SMNVEV (reference sequence). The trim removed 5 bases at V and 3 bases at J, leaving 6 bases unmatched. In DNA, the CDR3 is TGTGCCAGCAGTATCCCCGGGACTAGCGGCTACGAGCAGTACTTC. Protein product: CASSIPGTSGYEQYF.

The V call is TRBV4-2, the J call TRBJ2-3; D not resolved. Germline CDR1 reads LGHNA; CDR2 reads YNFKEQ. The length of the CDR3 is 11 residues. The ends were cut back, 4 bases at V and 5 bases at J, with 4 bases in the middle. This chain's CDR3 is CASSREDTQYF. The CDR3 DNA reads TGTGCCAGCAGCCGGGAAGATACGCAGTATTTT.

The gene calls are TRBV20-1 and TRBJ1-5; the D is unclear. Per the germline V gene, CDR1 is DFQATT and CDR2 is SNEGSKA (reference sequence). This CDR3 region has 15 residues. V was clipped by 1 base and J by 3 bases, with 13 bases between them. The CDR3 sequence: CSARAPGAANQPQHF. In DNA form, the CDR3 reads TGCAGTGCTAGAGCTCCAGGAGCGGCCAATCAGCCCCAGCATTTT.

This chain uses TRBV5-1 with TRBJ2-3; D is unresolved. Germline V gives CDR1 SGHRS, CDR2 YFSETQ. CDR3 length: 16 residues. The ends were cut back, 1 base at V and 0 bases at J, with 12 bases in the middle. Here the CDR3 DNA reads TGCGCCAGCAGCTTGCCCACCCCGACTAGCACAGATACGCAGTATTTT. Translated, it gives CASSLPTPTSTDTQYF. The full variable domain, its missing parts supplied by reference TRBV5-1 and TRBJ2-3, is KAGVTQTPRYLIKTRGQQVTLSCSPISGHRSVSWYQQTPGQGLQFLFEYFSETQRNKGNFPGRFSGRQFSNSRSEMNVSTLELGDSALYLCASSLPTPTSTDTQYFGPGTRLTVL.

The chain joins TRBV30 to TRBJ1-5; D is perhaps TRBD1 (5 bases). This CDR3 is 12 amino acids long. The V and J ends lost 0 bases and 7 bases respectively, with 7 bases between them. Germline CDR1 and CDR2: GTSNPN and SVGIG (reference sequence). The CDR3 reads CAWSVRDQPQHF. CDR3 coding DNA: TGTGCCTGGAGTGTACGGGACCAGCCCCAGCATTTT.